One and the same sample provided the 18 T cell receptor beta chains below, sequenced in a study of T cells in Graves' hyperthyroidism and ophthalmopathy. RNA transcripts served as the template for amplifying TCR beta CDR3 regions. A first-round RT-PCR of the TCR CDR3 used the HTBI primer set. TCRdb independently ran MiXCR on the multiplex PCR reads; one entry per CDR3 protein. The profile covers 500,000 to 600,000 distinct CDR3 sequences, with around 17% appearing a single time and around a sixth taken by the ten largest. Sample: blood. Source of these receptors: a woman aged 18 to 35 with Graves' hyperthyroidism.

The CDR3 nucleotides read TGTGCCAGCAGCTTACTAGCGGTAGGTGAGCAGTTCTTC. Translated, it gives CASSLLAVGEQFF. V gene TRBV5-6 combines with J gene TRBJ2-1, with 8 bases that match TRBD2. CDR3 length: 13 residues. Germline CDR1 is SGHDT and CDR2 is YYEEEE. With V trimmed by 2 bases and J by 9 bases, 4 bases remained unmatched. The whole variable domain, filled in from reference TRBV5-6 and TRBJ2-1, reads DAGVTQSPTHLIKTRGQQVTLRCSPKSGHDTVSWYQQALGQGPQFIFQYYEEEERQRGNFPDRFSGHQFPNYSSELNVNALLLGDSALYLCASSLLAVGEQFFGPGTRLTVL.

This clonotype was seen a few times. The V and J genes are TRBV7-8 and TRBJ2-1, with D possibly TRBD2 on 6 matching bases. CDR1 and CDR2 from the germline V gene are SGHVS and FQNEAQ. The CDR3 covers 14 residues. The V end was cut by 4 bases, the J end by 5 bases, with 12 bases between. The CDR3 nucleotides are TGTGCCAGCAGCTCGCGCGGGATACACAATGAGCAGTTCTTC. Amino acids: CASSSRGIHNEQFF. Supplemented by reference TRBV7-8 and TRBJ2-1, the full variable domain reads GAGVSQSPRYKVAKRGQDVALRCDPISGHVSLFWYQQALGQGPEFLTYFQNEAQLDKSGLPSDRFFAERPEGSVSTLKIQRTQQEDSAVYLCASSSRGIHNEQFFGPGTRLTVL.

This clonotype has a handful of counts. The V call is TRBV20-1, the J call TRBJ1-5; TRBD1 matches 8 bases. The CDR3 totals 13 residues. J was trimmed by 11 bases and V by 5 bases; bases with no gene match: 11. CDR1 DFQATT and CDR2 SNEGSKA come from the germline V gene (reference sequence). The CDR3 loop reads CSAEQGEQLAQHF. In DNA form, the CDR3 reads TGCAGTGCTGAACAGGGGGAGCAATTGGCCCAGCATTTT.

This clonotype was seen more than once but under ten times. The rearrangement links TRBV28 to TRBJ2-5; perhaps TRBD1 as D (5 bases). Germline V lookup: CDR1 MDHEN, CDR2 SYDVKM. The CDR3 contains 11 residues. The CDR3, as DNA: TGTGCATCGACAGCCTTCGAGACCCAGTACTTC. This codes for CASTAFETQYF.

This clonotype was recorded at least ten times. The chain is built from TRBV12-3 or TRBV12-4 and TRBJ1-5, with D possibly matching TRBD1 (5 bases). V was cut by 7 bases and J by 2 bases, with 9 bases left in between. This CDR3 region has 13 residues. The CDR3 protein is CASTVGGNQPQHF. For the CDR3, the DNA is TGTGCCAGCACCGTGGGGGGCAATCAGCCCCAGCATTTT.

This clonotype was counted between two and nine times. The CDR3 nucleotides read TGTGCCAGCAGTCTCCGGGACCCCCCCTACAATGAGCAGTTCTTC. This gives the protein CASSLRDPPYNEQFF. V usage is TRBV12-3 or TRBV12-4 and J usage is TRBJ2-1; perhaps D is TRBD1 or TRBD2 (5 bases each). The CDR3 length is 15 residues. Trimming stripped 5 bases from V and 2 bases from J, with 13 bases between.

This clonotype was seen only a few times. The rearrangement uses TRBV15 and TRBJ1-3, with D unclear. The CDR3 length is 17 residues. Germline loops: CDR1 LNHNV, CDR2 YYDKDF (reference sequence). V was cut by 0 bases and J by 0 bases, with 12 bases left in between. The CDR3: CATSRDLAGTSGNTIYF. DNA of the CDR3: TGTGCCACCAGCAGAGATCTCGCAGGCACCTCTGGAAACACCATATATTTT.

At least ten counts were recorded for this clonotype. The chain links TRBV27 to TRBJ2-5; tentatively, D is TRBD1 or TRBD2 (5 bases each). Germline V gene data show CDR1 as MNHEY and CDR2 as SMNVEV (reference sequence). This CDR3 is built from 11 residues. The ends were cut back, 8 bases at V and 1 base at J, with 5 bases in the middle. In DNA form, the CDR3 reads TGTGCCAGCGGGACCCAAGAGACCCAGTACTTC. The encoded protein is CASGTQETQYF.

About this clonotype: A much larger clone sits a single nucleotide away, making a read error possible. The rearrangement joins TRBV7-3 to TRBJ1-5; 8 bases are a match to TRBD1. The CDR3 loop spans 14 amino acids. Germline CDR1 SGHTA, CDR2 FQGTGA. The CDR3 protein is CASSFTGGNQPLHF. As DNA, the CDR3 is TGTGCCAGCAGTTTCACAGGGGGTAATCAGCCCCTGCATTTT.

This clonotype has a handful of counts. The gene calls are TRBV7-3 and TRBJ1-1, with TRBD1 matching over 8 bases. Germline loops: CDR1 SGHTA, CDR2 FQGTGA. The CDR3 spans 15 residues. With 2 bases clipped from V and 5 bases from J, the junction kept 7 bases outside the gene matches. The CDR3, as DNA: TGTGCCAGCAGCTTATCAGGGGGCGCGGGAACTGAAGCTTTCTTT. Its protein product is CASSLSGGAGTEAFF.

The table lists this clonotype with a few counts. The genes are TRBV3-1 and TRBJ2-2; a weak D match, TRBD1 (6 bases). The CDR3 runs to 14 residues. Germline V CDR1 and CDR2: LGHDT, YNNKEL (reference sequence). Trimming removed 2 bases from V and 5 bases from J, with 9 bases in between. CDR3 nucleotides: TGTGCCAGCAGCCAAACAGGGAAAACCGGGGAGCTGTTTTTT. Translated, it gives CASSQTGKTGELFF.

The table lists this clonotype with a few counts. The chain combines TRBV2 with TRBJ2-2; TRBD2 agrees at 7 bases. There are 13 residues in the CDR3. From germline, CDR1 is SNHLY and CDR2 FYNNEI. V dropped 8 bases and J dropped 4; count of bases not matched to a gene: 4. The CDR3 spells CASGGEGTGELFF. The CDR3 nucleotides are TGTGCCAGCGGAGGGGAGGGCACCGGGGAGCTGTTTTTT.

In its sample, this clonotype was seen many times. The chain combines TRBV20-1 with TRBJ2-3; 8 bases line up with TRBD2. V shed 0 bases, J shed 5 bases, and the junction held 4 bases outside the gene matches. The V gene's germline CDR1 is DFQATT and CDR2 SNEGSKA (reference sequence). This CDR3 spans 14 amino acids. CDR3 region: CSARDGGEVDTQYF. The CDR3 DNA reads as TGCAGTGCTAGAGACGGGGGGGAAGTAGATACGCAGTATTTT.

The chain carries TRBV6-2 or TRBV6-3 and TRBJ1-5; D is unresolved. Deletions cut 0 bases from V and 9 bases from J, with 6 bases between. The CDR3 has 12 amino acids. Germline CDR1 reads MNHEY; CDR2 reads SVGEGT. The CDR3 DNA reads as TGTGCCAGCAGTTACTCAAGGAGGCCCCAGCATTTT. As protein: CASSYSRRPQHF.

This clonotype showed up many times. The chain carries TRBV9 and TRBJ1-5, with unresolved D. V was shortened by 4 bases and J by 0 bases, with 5 bases between the two germline ends. Germline-derived CDR1 and CDR2 are SGDLS and YYNGEE. This CDR3 region has 13 residues. The CDR3 sequence is CASSSDSNQPQHF. The DNA for the CDR3 is TGTGCCAGCAGCAGCGATAGCAATCAGCCCCAGCATTTT. Combining the CDR3 with reference TRBV9 and TRBJ1-5 gives the whole variable domain DSGVTQTPKHLITATGQRVTLRCSPRSGDLSVYWYQQSLDQGLQFLIQYYNGEERAKGNILERFSAQQFPDLHSELNLSSLELGDSALYFCASSSDSNQPQHFGDGTRLSIL.

To note about this clonotype: This may arise from a read error, as a much more abundant clone is one base away. V gene TRBV13 combines with J gene TRBJ1-4; D not resolved. CDR3 length: 14 amino acids. Per the germline V gene, CDR1 is PRHDT and CDR2 is FYEKMQ (reference sequence). The CDR3 sequence: CACSLALSGEKLFF. The CDR3, as DNA: TGTGCCTGCAGCTTAGCATTGTCGGGCGAAAAACTGTTTTTT.

This clonotype was seen a few times. The chain combines TRBV7-2 with TRBJ2-3; D not certain. Germline V CDR1 and CDR2: SGHTA, FQGNSA. Between the trimmed V and J ends, which lost 5 bases and 6 bases, there was a span of 9 bases. CDR3 size: 12 residues. CDR3 coding DNA: TGTGCCAGCAGCCTTTCTAAGGATACGCAGTATTTT. Translated: CASSLSKDTQYF.

This clonotype was observed a handful of times. The V and J genes are TRBV5-1 and TRBJ2-7, with 14 positions matching TRBD2. This CDR3 has 18 residues. V shed 0 bases and J 3 bases; nucleotides not matched to a gene: 8. Per the germline V gene, CDR1 is SGHRS and CDR2 is YFSETQ. In DNA form, the CDR3 reads TGCGCCAGCAGCTTGGCCGGGACTAGCGGGGGTTTGTACTACGAGCAGTACTTC. It encodes CASSLAGTSGGLYYEQYF.